What follows is one T cell receptor (beta chain) and its context. The record originates from a study of blood T cell repertoires in COVID-19. V shed 3 bases and J 6 bases; nucleotides not matched to a gene: 5. Germline loops: CDR1 SGHVS, CDR2 FNYEAQ. CDR3 length: 14 residues. Sequencing used immunoSEQ multiplex PCR; TCRdb keeps in-frame clones, though not all of them. The sample lists around 100,000 clones, just over 85% occurring once. The specimen was peripheral blood. The clonotype comes from a human donor in a cohort sampled during active COVID-19. The chain joins TRBV7-6 to TRBJ1-3; 7 bases map to TRBD1. The CDR3 region is CASSLTGTANTIYF. The CDR3 bases are TGTGCCAGCAGCTTGACCGGGACAGCAAACACCATATATTTT. The complete variable domain, with remaining parts taken from reference TRBV7-6 and TRBJ1-3, reads GAGVSQSPRYKVTKRGQDVALRCDPISGHVSLYWYRQALGQGPEFLTYFNYEAQQDKSGLPNDRFSAERPEGSISTLTIQRTEQRDSAMYRCASSLTGTANTIYFGEGSWLTVV.